The 8 T cell receptor beta chains listed next were all sequenced from one sample in a study of blood T cell repertoires in COVID-19. Clones were sequenced by immunoSEQ multiplex PCR, and TCRdb holds only the in-frame ones, with some missing. The sample has about 150,000 clones; 70% to 85% are singletons. Source material: peripheral blood. These receptors all come from a man in his 60s with COVID-19, enrolled during active disease.

The chain has TRBV5-5 and TRBJ1-1; no clear D gene. The length of the CDR3 is 13 residues. V gave up 4 bases and J gave up 1 base, with 8 bases separating them. Per germline, CDR1 SGHKS and CDR2 YYEKEE (reference sequence). CDR3 DNA: TGTGCCAGCAGCCGGGTTGGGAACACTGAAGCTTTCTTT. Translation gives CASSRVGNTEAFF.

The chain carries TRBV19 and TRBJ1-5, with D perhaps TRBD1 (6 bases). V shed 3 bases and J shed 1 base, with 13 bases lying between them. Germline CDR1 is LNHDA and CDR2 is SQIVND (reference sequence). The length of the CDR3 is 16 residues. CDR3 region: CASSMFGTQSNQPQHF. In DNA, the CDR3 is TGTGCCAGTAGTATGTTTGGGACACAAAGCAATCAGCCCCAGCATTTT.

This clone was observed a few times. The chain recombines TRBV7-2 with TRBJ2-1; TRBD1 aligns across 11 bases. V dropped 5 bases and J dropped 8; count of bases not matched to a gene: 8. Germline-derived CDR1 and CDR2 are SGHTA and FQGNSA. There are 15 residues in the CDR3. The CDR3 region is CASSPDRGQGDEQFF. CDR3 bases: TGTGCCAGCAGCCCGGACAGGGGGCAAGGAGATGAGCAGTTCTTC.

The chain joins TRBV12-3 or TRBV12-4 to TRBJ2-7; D may be TRBD2 (6 bases). V was shortened by 3 bases and J by 9 bases, with 15 bases between the two germline ends. CDR3 length: 13 residues. The CDR3: CASSLGTPNWQYF. The CDR3 DNA follows: TGTGCCAGCAGTTTGGGGACTCCGAATTGGCAGTACTTC.

The genes are TRBV2 and TRBJ2-1; TRBD1 agrees at 7 bases. V lost 6 bases to trimming and J lost 13 bases; unmatched junction nucleotides: 21. Looked up from germline, CDR1 is SNHLY and CDR2 is FYNNEI. This CDR3 has 16 residues. As DNA, the CDR3 is TGTGCCAGCAGGGCTTGGACAGGCACAGCGACGAACAACCAGTTCTTC. This sequence encodes CASRAWTGTATNNQFF.

The V and J genes are TRBV6-1 and TRBJ2-3; 8 bases map to TRBD1. CDR1 and CDR2 (germline): MNHNS, SASEGT. V dropped 3 bases and J dropped 4; count of bases not matched to a gene: 6. The CDR3 spans 15 residues. DNA for the CDR3: TGTGCCAGCAGTGAGACAGGGGCACCGCCAGATACGCAGTATTTT. It specifies CASSETGAPPDTQYF.

This chain links TRBV7-8 with TRBJ1-2; a possible D gene is TRBD1 (6 bases). Deletions cut 2 bases from V and 4 bases from J, with 11 bases between. The CDR3 is 14 residues long. Germline V lookup: CDR1 SGHVS, CDR2 FQNEAQ. The CDR3, as DNA: TGTGCCAGCAGCTTACAGGGGAGTTCCTATGGCTACACCTTC. Its protein is CASSLQGSSYGYTF. The whole variable domain, filled in from reference TRBV7-8 and TRBJ1-2, reads GAGVSQSPRYKVAKRGQDVALRCDPISGHVSLFWYQQALGQGPEFLTYFQNEAQLDKSGLPSDRFFAERPEGSVSTLKIQRTQQEDSAVYLCASSLQGSSYGYTFGSGTRLTVV.

This sequence joins TRBV6-2 or TRBV6-3 and TRBJ2-7; D remains ambiguous. The CDR3 runs 14 residues. The germline V gene encodes CDR1 MNHEY and CDR2 SVGEGT. The V and J ends lost 0 bases and 6 bases respectively, with 12 bases between them. The CDR3: CASSYSTGAGEQYF. DNA of the CDR3: TGTGCCAGCAGTTACTCTACCGGCGCAGGCGAGCAGTACTTC.